This T cell receptor (beta chain) emerged from a study of OX40 agonist ivuxolimab in advanced cancers. As for the study in general: Prior anti-PD-1, anti-PD-L1 or anti-CTLA-4 therapy did not bar entry, and about 38% had some. Three patients responded partially, comprising one with hepatocellular carcinoma and two with cutaneous melanoma. Study results and caveats: CD4+ T cells averaged fewer expanded clones than CD8+ T cells.

This table comes from immunoSEQ multiplex PCR, and its TCRdb copy is limited to in-frame clones, with some not included. Among approximately 70,000 clones listed, approximately 86% were seen once. This clone was recorded at least ten times. As yet, its antigen is unknown. The CDR3 extends over 17 amino acids. The chain joins TRBV7-5 to TRBJ2-7. TRBV7-5 is designated a pseudogene. This receptor was obtained from an adult with an advanced solid tumor such as melanoma, head and neck, liver or kidney cancer. This specimen consisted of CD4+ or CD8+ T cells sorted from blood, obtained in a trial of the OX40 agonist ivuxolimab. CDR3 nucleotides: TGTGCCAGAAGCTATCTAGGTGCCCCAGTCCGGGGGCGGGGGCAGTACTTC. This gives the protein CARSYLGAPVRGRGQYF.